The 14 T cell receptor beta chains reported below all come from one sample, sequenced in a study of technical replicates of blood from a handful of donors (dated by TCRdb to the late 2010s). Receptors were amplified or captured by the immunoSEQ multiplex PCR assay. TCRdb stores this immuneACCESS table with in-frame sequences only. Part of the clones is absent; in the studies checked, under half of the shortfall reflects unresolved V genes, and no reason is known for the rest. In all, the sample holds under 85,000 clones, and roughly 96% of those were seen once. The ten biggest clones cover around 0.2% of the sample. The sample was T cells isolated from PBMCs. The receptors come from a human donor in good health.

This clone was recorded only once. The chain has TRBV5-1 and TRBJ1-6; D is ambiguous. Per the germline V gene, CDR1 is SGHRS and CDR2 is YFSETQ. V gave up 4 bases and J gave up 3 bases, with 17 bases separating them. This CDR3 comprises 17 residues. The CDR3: CASSTDIGGHYNSPLHF. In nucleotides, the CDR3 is TGCGCCAGCAGCACAGATATCGGAGGCCACTATAATTCACCCCTCCACTTT.

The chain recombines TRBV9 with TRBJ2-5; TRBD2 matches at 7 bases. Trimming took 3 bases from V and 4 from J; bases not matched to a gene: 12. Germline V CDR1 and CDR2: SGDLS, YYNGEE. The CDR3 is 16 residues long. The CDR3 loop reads CASSGGGRVWGETQYF. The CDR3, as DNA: TGTGCCAGCAGCGGAGGTGGGAGGGTGTGGGGAGAGACCCAGTACTTC.

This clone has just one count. The CDR3 region has the DNA TGCAGCGTTGGCACTAGCGGGCGGGGAGAGCAGTTCTTC. This codes for CSVGTSGRGEQFF. The rearrangement links TRBV29-1 to TRBJ2-1; TRBD2 matches at 9 bases. CDR3 length: 13 amino acids. J lost 10 bases, V lost 4 bases, and 8 bases had no gene match. Germline V lookup: CDR1 SQVTM, CDR2 ANQGSEA.

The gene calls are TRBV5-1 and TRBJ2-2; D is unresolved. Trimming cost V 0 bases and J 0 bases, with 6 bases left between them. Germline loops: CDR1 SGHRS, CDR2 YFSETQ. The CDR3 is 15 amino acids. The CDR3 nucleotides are TGCGCCAGCAGCTTGGTAGTATCGAACACCGGGGAGCTGTTTTTT. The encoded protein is CASSLVVSNTGELFF.

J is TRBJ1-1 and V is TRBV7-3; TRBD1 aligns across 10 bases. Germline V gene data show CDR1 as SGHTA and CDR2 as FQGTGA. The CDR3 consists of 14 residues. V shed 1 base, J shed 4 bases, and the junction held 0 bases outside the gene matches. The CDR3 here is CASSLRQGATEAFF. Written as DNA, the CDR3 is TGTGCCAGCAGCTTAAGACAGGGGGCCACTGAAGCTTTCTTT.

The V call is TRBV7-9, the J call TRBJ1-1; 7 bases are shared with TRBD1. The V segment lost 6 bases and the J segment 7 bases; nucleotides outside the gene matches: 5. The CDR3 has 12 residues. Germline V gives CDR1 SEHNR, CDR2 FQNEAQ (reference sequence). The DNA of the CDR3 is TGTGCCAGCAGATCCCAGGGGGGTGAAGCTTTCTTT. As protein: CASRSQGGEAFF.

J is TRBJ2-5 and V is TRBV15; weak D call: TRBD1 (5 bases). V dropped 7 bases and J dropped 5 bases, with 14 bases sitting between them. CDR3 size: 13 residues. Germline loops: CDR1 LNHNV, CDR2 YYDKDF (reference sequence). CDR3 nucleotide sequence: TGTGCCACCAATCAGCAGGGTTGGGAGACCCAGTACTTC. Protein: CATNQQGWETQYF. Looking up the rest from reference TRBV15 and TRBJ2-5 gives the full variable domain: DAMVIQNPRYQVTQFGKPVTLSCSQTLNHNVMYWYQQKSSQAPKLLFHYYDKDFNNEADTPDNFQSRRPNTSFCFLDIRSPGLGDTAMYLCATNQQGWETQYFGPGTRLLVL.

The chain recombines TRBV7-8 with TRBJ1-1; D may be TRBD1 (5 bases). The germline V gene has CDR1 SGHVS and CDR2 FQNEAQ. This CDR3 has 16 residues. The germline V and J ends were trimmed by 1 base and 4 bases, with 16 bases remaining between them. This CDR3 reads CASSLVGGLGGTEAFF. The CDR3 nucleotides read TGTGCCAGCAGCTTAGTGGGGGGTCTAGGAGGCACTGAAGCTTTCTTT.

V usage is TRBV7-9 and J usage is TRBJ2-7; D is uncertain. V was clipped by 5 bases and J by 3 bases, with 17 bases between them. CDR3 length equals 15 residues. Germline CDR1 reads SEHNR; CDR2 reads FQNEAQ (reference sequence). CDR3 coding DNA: TGTGCCAGCAGCCAACCCCTGGGCAAACACTACGAGCAGTACTTC. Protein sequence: CASSQPLGKHYEQYF.

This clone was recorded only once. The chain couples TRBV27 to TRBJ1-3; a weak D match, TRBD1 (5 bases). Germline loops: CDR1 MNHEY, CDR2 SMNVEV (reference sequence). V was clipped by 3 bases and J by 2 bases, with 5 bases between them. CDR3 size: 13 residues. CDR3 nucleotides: TGTGCCAGCAGTTTCAGGGCTGGAAACACCATATATTTT. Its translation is CASSFRAGNTIYF.

The CDR3 spells CASSRDVTSYNSPLHF. In DNA, the CDR3 is TGTGCCAGCAGCAGAGATGTCACTTCCTATAATTCACCCCTCCACTTT. The V and J genes are TRBV11-3 and TRBJ1-6; D not certain. The length of the CDR3 is 16 residues. Germline V gene lookup returns CDR1 SGHNT and CDR2 YENEEA. Trimming stripped 5 bases from V and 1 base from J, with 12 bases between. The whole variable domain, remainder taken from reference TRBV11-3 and TRBJ1-6, is EAGVVQSPRYKIIEKKQPVAFWCNPISGHNTLYWYLQNLGQGPELLIRYENEEAVDDSQLPKDRFSAERLKGVDSTLKIQPAELGDSAVYLCASSRDVTSYNSPLHFGNGTRLTVT.

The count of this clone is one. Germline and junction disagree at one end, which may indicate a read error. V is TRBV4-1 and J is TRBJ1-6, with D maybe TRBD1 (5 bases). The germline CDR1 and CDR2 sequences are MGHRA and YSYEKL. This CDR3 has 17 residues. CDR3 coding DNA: TGCGCCAGCAGACAAGGGATCCAGGGATCCTATAATTCACCCCTCCACTTT. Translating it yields CASRQGIQGSYNSPLHF.

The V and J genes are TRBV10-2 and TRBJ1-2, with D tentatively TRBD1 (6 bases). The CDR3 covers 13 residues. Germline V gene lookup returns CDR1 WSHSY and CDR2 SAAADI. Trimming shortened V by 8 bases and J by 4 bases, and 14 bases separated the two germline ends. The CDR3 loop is CASVETGGYGYTF. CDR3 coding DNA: TGCGCCAGCGTTGAGACAGGCGGCTATGGCTACACCTTC.

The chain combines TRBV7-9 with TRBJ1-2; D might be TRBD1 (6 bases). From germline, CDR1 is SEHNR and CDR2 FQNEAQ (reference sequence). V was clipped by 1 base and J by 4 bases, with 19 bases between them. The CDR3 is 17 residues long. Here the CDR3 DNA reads TGTGCCAGCAGCTTAGTTCTCGGGACATCCCGGCCCTATGGCTACACCTTC. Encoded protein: CASSLVLGTSRPYGYTF. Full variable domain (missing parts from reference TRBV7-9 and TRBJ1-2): DTGVSQNPRHKITKRGQNVTFRCDPISEHNRLYWYRQTLGQGPEFLTYFQNEAQLEKSRLLSDRFSAERPKGSFSTLEIQRTEQGDSAMYLCASSLVLGTSRPYGYTFGSGTRLTVV.